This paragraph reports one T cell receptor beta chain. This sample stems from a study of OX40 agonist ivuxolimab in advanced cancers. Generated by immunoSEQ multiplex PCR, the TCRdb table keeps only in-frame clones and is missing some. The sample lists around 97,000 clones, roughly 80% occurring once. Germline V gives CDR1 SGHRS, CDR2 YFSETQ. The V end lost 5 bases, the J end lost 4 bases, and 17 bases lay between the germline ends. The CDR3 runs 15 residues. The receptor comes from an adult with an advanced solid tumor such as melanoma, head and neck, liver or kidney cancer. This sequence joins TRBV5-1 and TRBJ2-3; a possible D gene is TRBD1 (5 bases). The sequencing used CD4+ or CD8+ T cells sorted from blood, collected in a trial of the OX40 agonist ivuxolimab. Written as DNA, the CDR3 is TGCGCCAGCAGTCATGTCCAGGGTCAGGCAGATACGCAGTATTTT. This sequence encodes CASSHVQGQADTQYF.